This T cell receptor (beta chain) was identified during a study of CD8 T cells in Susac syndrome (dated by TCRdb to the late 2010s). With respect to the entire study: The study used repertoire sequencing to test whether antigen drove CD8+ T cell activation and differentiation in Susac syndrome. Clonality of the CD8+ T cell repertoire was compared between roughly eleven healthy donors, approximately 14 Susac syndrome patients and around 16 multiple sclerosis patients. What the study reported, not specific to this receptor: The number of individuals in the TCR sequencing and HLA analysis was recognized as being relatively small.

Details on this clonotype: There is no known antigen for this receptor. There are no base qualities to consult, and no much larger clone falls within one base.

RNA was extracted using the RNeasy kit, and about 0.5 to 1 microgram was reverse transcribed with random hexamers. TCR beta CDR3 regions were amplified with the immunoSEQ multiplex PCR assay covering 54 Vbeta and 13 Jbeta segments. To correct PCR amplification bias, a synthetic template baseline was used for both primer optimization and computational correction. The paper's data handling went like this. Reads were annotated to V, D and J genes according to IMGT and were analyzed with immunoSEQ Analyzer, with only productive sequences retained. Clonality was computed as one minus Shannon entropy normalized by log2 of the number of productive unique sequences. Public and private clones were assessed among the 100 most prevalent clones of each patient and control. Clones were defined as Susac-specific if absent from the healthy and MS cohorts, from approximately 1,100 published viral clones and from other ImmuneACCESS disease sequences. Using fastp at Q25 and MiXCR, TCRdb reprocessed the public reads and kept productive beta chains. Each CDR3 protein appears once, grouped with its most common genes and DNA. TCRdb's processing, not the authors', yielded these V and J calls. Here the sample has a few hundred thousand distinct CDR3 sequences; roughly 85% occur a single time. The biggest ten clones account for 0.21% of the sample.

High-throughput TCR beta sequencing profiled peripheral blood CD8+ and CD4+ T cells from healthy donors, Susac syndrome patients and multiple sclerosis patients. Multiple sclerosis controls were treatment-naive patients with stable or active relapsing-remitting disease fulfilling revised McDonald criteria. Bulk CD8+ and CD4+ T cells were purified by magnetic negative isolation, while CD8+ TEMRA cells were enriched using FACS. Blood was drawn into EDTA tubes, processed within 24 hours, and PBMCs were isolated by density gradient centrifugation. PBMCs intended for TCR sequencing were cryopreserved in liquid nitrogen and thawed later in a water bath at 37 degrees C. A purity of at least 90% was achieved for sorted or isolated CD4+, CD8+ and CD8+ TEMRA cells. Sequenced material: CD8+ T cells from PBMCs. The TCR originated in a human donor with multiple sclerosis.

CDR3 region: CASSSTASSYNEQFF. The sequenced DNA is TGTGCCAGCAGCTCGACAGCCAGCTCCTACAATGAGCAGTTCTTC. The receptor chain draws on TRBV5-4 and TRBJ2-1; D gene: possibly TRBD1, on 5 matching bases. Inclusive of the bounding cysteine and phenylalanine, the CDR3 is 15 residues long. Only the CDR3 portion is preserved as DNA: 45 bases, with reading frame beginning at the first base. The germline V gene (reference sequence) supplies CDR1 SGHNT and CDR2 YYREEE. The V end loses 3 bases and the J end loses 0 bases, and a stretch of 10 bases separates them.